A selection of T cell receptor beta chains follows, all from one sample in a study of cytomegalovirus exposure and HLA in healthy donors. Clones were read by immunoSEQ multiplex PCR, and TCRdb kept only the in-frame ones, dropping some. The repertoire holds some 130,000 clones, with around 80% as singletons. The sequenced material came from PBMCs. The receptors shown here come from a man aged 30-40 years in good health and CMV-seropositive. Both conserved end residues are trimmed from each CDR3. A D gene is named only where the DNA matches it firmly.

>-|TRBV19
ASSTPGVDYEQY
>TRBD1|TRBV6-5
ASSSDRDQPQH
>TRBD1|TRBV5-1
ASSSKTGNYGYT
>TRBD1|TRBV7-9
ASSTPGQRYNEQF
>-|TRBV15
ATSRDSGRGGYT
>TRBD1|TRBV6-1
ASSGDRVYGYT
>TRBD1|TRBV30
AWSSRTGASGNTIY
>-|TRBV6-1
ASSPRPRRETQY
>TRBD1|TRBV7-3
ASSPGTGTNTDTQY
>TRBD1|TRBV9
ASSALTGGDGYT
>-|TRBV9
ASSVRDTGELF
>TRBD1|TRBV6-1
ASSWDRGTTEAF
>TRBD1|TRBV10-3
AISPRQGGGGELF
>TRBD2|TRBV7-9
ASSLASGRYDGELF
>-|TRBV7-3
ASSLYRLNTEAF
>TRBD1|TRBV9
ASSAGQRNSPLH
>-|TRBV21-1
ASSRPAGGHRDEQF
>TRBD2|TRBV11-2
ASSTAPGLAGGPGYEQF
>TRBD1|TRBV5-4
ASSLGGTGYLAKNIQY
>TRBD2|TRBV7-6
ASSSTTGGGTQY
>-|TRBV7-9
ASSLGGQRNTEAF
>TRBD1|TRBV18
ASSTGPEAF
>TRBD2|TRBV5-4
ASSTGPSGRSKKETQY